The clone carrying this TCR beta chain turned up a few times. These data belong to a study of patients and donors after allogeneic stem cell transplantation. TCRdb itself ran the RT-PCR reads through MiXCR, one entry per CDR3 protein. The data contain some 30,000 distinct CDR3 sequences, around 40% of them singletons. The CDR3 length is 14 residues. The ends lost 5 bases at V and 2 bases at J; junction bases unmatched: 3. The germline CDR1 and CDR2 sequences are MNHEY and SVGAGI. This chain links TRBV6-5 with TRBJ1-5; 7 nucleotides match TRBD1. Source material: blood, either unsorted or a sorted T cell fraction (not recorded which). The origin of this receptor is a human donor who was either an allogeneic HSCT recipient or a stem cell or donor lymphocyte infusion donor (not recorded which). It is not recorded whose cells these are; they may come from a transplant donor. The CDR3 spells CASSRQGGNQPQHF. The CDR3 nucleotides are TGTGCCAGCAGTCGACAGGGTGGCAATCAGCCCCAGCATTTT.